A selection of T cell receptor beta chains follows, all from one sample in a study of blood T cell repertoires in COVID-19. The data were produced by immunoSEQ multiplex PCR, yet TCRdb's version contains in-frame clones alone and is incomplete. The sample lists about 200,000 clones; 82% were seen once. The sample was peripheral blood. These receptors all stem from a woman older than 75 with COVID-19, enrolled during active disease. The CDR3 runs from the conserved cysteine through the conserved F or W. D genes are given only for firm matches. Not all rows give a size; the values are once, few, many and, for expanded clones, a class.

clone size | D gene | J gene | V gene | CDR3 protein | CDR3 DNA
few | - | TRBJ2-1 | TRBV18 | CASSRGLHNEQFF | TGTGCCAGCTCACGCGGACTACACAATGAGCAGTTCTTC
once | TRBD2 | TRBJ2-3 | TRBV5-1 | CASSFTSGSDTQYF | TGCGCCAGCAGCTTTACTAGCGGGAGTGATACGCAGTATTTT
- | TRBD2 | TRBJ2-3 | TRBV19 | CASSPPASGRSRTDTQYF | TGTGCCAGTAGCCCCCCCGCTAGCGGGAGATCACGCACAGATACGCAGTATTTT
- | TRBD1 | TRBJ2-7 | TRBV7-2 | CASSSGTGDYEQYF | TGTGCCAGCAGCTCCGGGACAGGAGACTACGAGCAGTACTTC
once | - | TRBJ1-1 | TRBV27 | CASRDTEVPNTEAFF | TGTGCCAGTCGGGACACCGAAGTCCCGAACACTGAAGCTTTCTTT
- | - | TRBJ1-2 | TRBV12-3/TRBV12-4 | CASSLREQGYTF | TGTGCCAGCAGTTTGAGAGAGCAAGGCTACACCTTC
- | TRBD1 | TRBJ1-3 | TRBV5-1 | CASSLSGTGYSGNTIYF | TGCGCCAGCAGCTTATCCGGGACAGGGTACTCTGGAAACACCATATATTTT
- | TRBD1 | TRBJ1-1 | TRBV29-1 | CSVIKTGVGRSNREAFF | TGCAGCGTTATCAAAACAGGGGTCGGTAGGTCCAATAGGGAAGCTTTCTTT
- | TRBD1 | TRBJ1-6 | TRBV9 | CASSPRTGNSPLHF | TGTGCCAGCAGCCCACGGACAGGGAATTCACCCCTCCACTTT
- | - | TRBJ1-1 | TRBV2 | CASRGGRLGPNTEAFF | TGTGCCAGCAGGGGGGGAAGGTTAGGGCCGAACACTGAAGCTTTCTTT
few | - | TRBJ2-5 | TRBV18 | CASSPTGFETQYF | TGTGCCAGCTCACCAACCGGTTTCGAGACCCAGTACTTC
- | TRBD2 | TRBJ2-1 | TRBV9 | CASSPRLASEQFF | TGTGCCAGCAGCCCGAGACTAGCAAGTGAGCAGTTCTTC
- | TRBD1 | TRBJ2-5 | TRBV5-1 | CASSLAGTGDETQYF | TGCGCCAGCAGCTTGGCCGGGACAGGGGACGAGACCCAGTACTTC
once | TRBD1 | TRBJ1-1 | TRBV30 | CAWSSPVVRDSRAAFF | TGTGCCTGGAGTTCTCCGGTAGTTCGGGACAGCAGGGCGGCTTTCTTT
once | - | TRBJ1-5 | TRBV18 | CASSPNRGDQPQHF | TGTGCCAGCTCACCCAACCGGGGGGATCAGCCCCAGCATTTT
- | TRBD2 | TRBJ2-7 | TRBV27 | CASSGYSGRPGSYEQYF | TGTGCCAGCAGCGGATATAGCGGGAGGCCGGGATCCTACGAGCAGTACTTC
- | TRBD1 | TRBJ1-2 | TRBV7-9 | CASSLRGGEGYTF | TGTGCCAGCAGCTTACGAGGGGGCGAAGGCTACACCTTC
- | - | TRBJ1-2 | TRBV6-5 | CASSSYRGGANYGYTF | TGTGCCAGCAGTTCCTACCGCGGGGGAGCTAACTATGGCTACACCTTC
- | TRBD1 | TRBJ1-2 | TRBV7-2 | CASSPGGVNYGYTF | TGTGCCAGCAGTCCAGGGGGCGTTAACTATGGCTACACCTTC
- | TRBD1 | TRBJ2-7 | TRBV28 | CASSLFRGTYEQYF | TGTGCCAGCAGTTTATTCAGGGGGACCTACGAGCAGTACTTC
- | TRBD2 | TRBJ2-4 | TRBV2 | CASSEEASGVAIQYF | TGTGCCAGCAGTGAAGAGGCTAGCGGGGTGGCCATTCAGTACTTC
- | TRBD1 | TRBJ2-1 | TRBV19 | CASRGRGRQGAAYNEQFF | TGTGCCAGTAGGGGGCGGGGCCGACAGGGGGCCGCCTACAATGAGCAGTTCTTC
- | - | TRBJ2-6 | TRBV6-5 | CASSYQGGSGANVLTF | TGTGCCAGCAGTTATCAGGGAGGCTCTGGGGCCAACGTCCTGACTTTC
- | - | TRBJ1-2 | TRBV5-1 | CASRSNYGYTF | TGCGCCAGCAGGTCAAACTATGGCTACACCTTC
- | - | TRBJ2-5 | TRBV5-4 | CASSPGGLQKTETQYF | TGTGCCAGCAGCCCAGGGGGACTTCAAAAAACGGAGACCCAGTACTTC
- | - | TRBJ2-1 | TRBV7-9 | CASSRLEEQFF | TGTGCCAGCAGCAGGTTGGAGGAGCAGTTCTTC
- | TRBD1 | TRBJ1-2 | TRBV10-3 | CAISRDSYGYTF | TGTGCCATCAGTAGGGACAGCTATGGCTACACCTTC
few | - | TRBJ2-2 | TRBV7-9 | CASSLGTNTGELFF | TGTGCCAGCAGCTTGGGCACTAACACCGGGGAGCTGTTTTTT